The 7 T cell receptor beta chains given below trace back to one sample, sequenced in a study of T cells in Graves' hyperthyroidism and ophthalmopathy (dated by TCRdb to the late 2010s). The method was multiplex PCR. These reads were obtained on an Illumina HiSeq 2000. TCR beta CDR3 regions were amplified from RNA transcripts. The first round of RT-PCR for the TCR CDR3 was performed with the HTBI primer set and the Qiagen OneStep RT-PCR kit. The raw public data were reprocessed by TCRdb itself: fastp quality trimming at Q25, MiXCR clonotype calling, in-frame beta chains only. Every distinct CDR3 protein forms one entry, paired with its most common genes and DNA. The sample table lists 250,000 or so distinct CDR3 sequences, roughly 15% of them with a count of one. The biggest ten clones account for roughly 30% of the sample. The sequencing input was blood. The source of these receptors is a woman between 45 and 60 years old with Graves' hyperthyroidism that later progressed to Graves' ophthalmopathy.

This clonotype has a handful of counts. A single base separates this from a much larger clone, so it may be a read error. The CDR3 sequence is CASTPPGTSTEAFF. For the CDR3, the DNA is TGTGCCTCAACACCCCCAGGAACGAGCACTGAAGCTTTCTTT. The rearrangement uses TRBV7-8 and TRBJ1-1; D gene uncertain. Germline V CDR1 and CDR2: SGHVS, FQNEAQ. V was trimmed by 11 bases and J by 4 bases, leaving 20 bases between them. The CDR3 extends over 14 amino acids.

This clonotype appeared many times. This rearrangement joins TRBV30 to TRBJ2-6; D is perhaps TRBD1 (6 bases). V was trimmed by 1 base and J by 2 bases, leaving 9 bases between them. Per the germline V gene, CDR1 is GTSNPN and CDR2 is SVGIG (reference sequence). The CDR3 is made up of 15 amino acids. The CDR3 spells CAWSARTAGANVLTF. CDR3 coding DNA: TGTGCCTGGAGTGCCCGGACAGCTGGGGCCAACGTCCTGACTTTC. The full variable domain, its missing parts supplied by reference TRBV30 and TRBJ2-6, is SQTIHQWPATLVQPVGSPLSLECTVEGTSNPNLYWYRQAAGRGLQLLFYSVGIGQISSEVPQNLSASRPQDRQFILSSKKLLLSDSGFYLCAWSARTAGANVLTFGAGSRLTVL.

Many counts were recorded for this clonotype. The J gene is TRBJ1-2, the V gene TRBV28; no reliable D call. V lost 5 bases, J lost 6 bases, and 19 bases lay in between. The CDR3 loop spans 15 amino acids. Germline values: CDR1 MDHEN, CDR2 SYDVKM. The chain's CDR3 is CASSPTFAGYDGYTF. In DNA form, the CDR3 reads TGTGCCAGCAGTCCTACCTTCGCTGGGTACGATGGCTACACCTTC.

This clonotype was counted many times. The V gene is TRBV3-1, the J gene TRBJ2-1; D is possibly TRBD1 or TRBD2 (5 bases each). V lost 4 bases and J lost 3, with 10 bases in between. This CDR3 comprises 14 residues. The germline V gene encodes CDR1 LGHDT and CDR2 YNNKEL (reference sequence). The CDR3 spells CASSPWGFYNEQFF. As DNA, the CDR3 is TGTGCCAGCAGCCCGTGGGGGTTCTACAATGAGCAGTTCTTC.

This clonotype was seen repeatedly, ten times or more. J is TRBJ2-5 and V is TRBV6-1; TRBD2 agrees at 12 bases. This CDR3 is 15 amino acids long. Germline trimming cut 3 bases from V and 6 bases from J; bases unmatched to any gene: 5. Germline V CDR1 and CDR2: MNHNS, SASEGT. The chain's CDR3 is CASSDITSGRKTQYF. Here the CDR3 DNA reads TGTGCCAGCAGTGACATTACTAGCGGGAGGAAGACCCAGTACTTC.

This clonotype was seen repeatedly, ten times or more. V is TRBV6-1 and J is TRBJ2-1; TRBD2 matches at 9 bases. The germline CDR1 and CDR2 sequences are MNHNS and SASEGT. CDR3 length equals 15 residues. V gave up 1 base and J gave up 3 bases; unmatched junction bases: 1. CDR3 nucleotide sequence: TGTGCCAGCAGTGAAGGCGGGAGGGTCTACAATGAGCAGTTCTTC. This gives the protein CASSEGGRVYNEQFF.

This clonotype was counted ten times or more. CDR3 region: CASSESGGYNEQFF. The CDR3 DNA is TGCGCCAGCAGTGAGTCGGGGGGGTACAATGAGCAGTTCTTC. V is TRBV10-1 and J is TRBJ2-1; 7 bases align to TRBD2. Germline V CDR1 and CDR2: WNHNN, SYGVQD (reference sequence). The CDR3 is 14 amino acids. J was trimmed by 4 bases and V by 0 bases; bases with no gene match: 0.